This is a list of T cell receptor beta chains from one sample in a study of OX40 agonist ivuxolimab in advanced cancers. Data came from immunoSEQ multiplex PCR; TCRdb stores just in-frame clones and leaves some out. The table lists 89,000 or so clones, roughly nine tenths of them singletons. The source was CD4+ or CD8+ T cells sorted from blood, collected in a trial of the OX40 agonist ivuxolimab. The receptor source for this set is an adult with an advanced solid tumor such as melanoma, head and neck, liver or kidney cancer. The CDR3 runs from the conserved cysteine through the conserved F or W.

TRBV10-2	TRBJ1-2	CASSDDYGYTF
TRBV27	TRBJ2-1	CACSTSGGAIEQFF
TRBV30	TRBJ1-2	CAWSLGANYGYTF
TRBV15	TRBJ1-5	CATSTAFEPQHF
TRBV28	TRBJ2-5	CASSSSGVEETQYF
TRBV6-4	TRBJ2-7	CASSELKGSEQYF
TRBV27	TRBJ1-2	CASSLGRLGNYGYTF
TRBV27	TRBJ1-2	CASSFQAGNGYTF
TRBV6-5	TRBJ2-1	CASSHREGPYNEQFF
TRBV4-3	TRBJ1-2	CASSPMNTGGYTF
TRBV6-5	TRBJ2-1	CASSYVNYNEQFF
TRBV12-5	TRBJ2-1	CASGLLFGGSNEQFF
TRBV29-1	TRBJ1-1	CSAWTGGAFF
TRBV6-5	TRBJ2-2	CASSFPAFGGGELFF
TRBV7-2	TRBJ2-3	CASSPGTHTDTQYF
TRBV7-9	TRBJ2-7	CASTSEVGLNYEQYF
TRBV6-5	TRBJ2-7	CASSYSRAYEQYF
TRBV9	TRBJ2-3	CASSALTTDTQYF
TRBV6-5	TRBJ2-1	CASSYSINLYNEQFF
TRBV7-9	TRBJ1-1	CASSLDSVEAFF
TRBV15	TRBJ1-2	CATSYESGYGYTF
TRBV29-1	TRBJ2-1	CSVQPTGTYNEQFF
TRBV15	TRBJ1-4	CATSNWRDSAYEKLFF
TRBV30	TRBJ1-6	CAWSVLESSSPLHF
TRBV11-3	TRBJ2-3	CASSSWLASTDTQYF
TRBV13	TRBJ2-1	CASSLIIAGPNNEQFF
TRBV28	TRBJ2-1	CASRLRGPGPFSYNEQFF
TRBV28	TRBJ1-1	CASSFRMNTEAFF
TRBV30	TRBJ2-3	CAWSVELAGTDTQYF
TRBV9	TRBJ2-7	CASSGGLGLADYEQYF
TRBV6-1	TRBJ2-3	CASSPSSGDTQYF
TRBV5-5	TRBJ1-1	CASSQDVMNTEAFF
TRBV13	TRBJ2-3	CASSLPPAIGRDTQYF
TRBV9	TRBJ2-1	CASSVGYNEQFF
TRBV25-1	TRBJ1-5	CASREPYSNQPQHF
TRBV7-9	TRBJ2-3	CASSLGLSGGVTDTQYF
TRBV12-5	TRBJ2-4	CASGRDLIAKNIQYF
TRBV2	TRBJ1-1	CASNGPFSTGRHLEAFF
TRBV7-9	TRBJ2-3	CASSLRLAEFTDTQYF
TRBV6-5	TRBJ1-1	CASSPGQGAEAFF
TRBV19	TRBJ1-2	CASRWTVTGNYGYTF
TRBV30	TRBJ1-1	CAWGGRMNTEAFF
TRBV6-4	TRBJ2-1	CASSERSGSGNEQFF
TRBV9	TRBJ2-7	CASSVGISYEQYF
TRBV25-1	TRBJ1-1	CASSEWDNPDTEAFF
TRBV5-1	TRBJ2-5	CASSPGTSGRGETQYF
TRBV19	TRBJ1-6	CASTSENNSPLHF
TRBV15	TRBJ1-4	CATSTSGGANEKLFF
TRBV30	TRBJ1-5	CAWSDLGHNQPQHF
TRBV4-1	TRBJ2-1	CASSLSYYEQFF
TRBV7-2	TRBJ2-2	CASSSLTGVAGELFF
TRBV7-9	TRBJ2-7	CASSLADRGRHEQYF
TRBV9	TRBJ1-1	CASSVGSNTEAFF
TRBV4-2	TRBJ2-1	CASSQTFTSMASGSWGYNEQFF
TRBV30	TRBJ2-7	CAWSPGTAVYEQYF
TRBV6-5	TRBJ1-4	CASSGGIGGEKLFF
TRBV15	TRBJ2-1	CATSRENFADEQFF
TRBV10-3	TRBJ2-3	CATRGLAGAFRTDTQYF